The 16 T cell receptor beta chains given below trace back to one sample, sequenced in a study of cytotoxic CD8 clonotypes in ibrutinib-treated CLL. Produced via immunoSEQ multiplex PCR; TCRdb's table is partial and in-frame only. The sample includes about 140,000 clones, 80% of them seen just once. Specimen: PBMCs, collected after 36 months of ibrutinib treatment. Receptors were obtained from a human donor with chronic lymphocytic leukemia.

This chain uses TRBV19 with TRBJ1-4, with a possible D match to TRBD1 (6 bases). V was trimmed by 6 bases and J by 0 bases, leaving 8 bases between them. The CDR3 length is 14 residues. The V gene's germline CDR1 is LNHDA and CDR2 SQIVND (reference sequence). CDR3 sequence: CASSRQATNEKLFF. Here the CDR3 DNA reads TGTGCCAGTAGCAGACAGGCAACTAATGAAAAACTGTTTTTT.

This rearrangement joins TRBV7-6 to TRBJ2-2; TRBD1 aligns across 9 bases. Germline loops: CDR1 SGHVS, CDR2 FNYEAQ. This CDR3 is 16 amino acids long. J was trimmed by 6 bases and V by 8 bases; bases with no gene match: 13. The CDR3 DNA reads TGTGCCAGCGGTAAAGACGGACAGGGGTTGGCCGGGGAGCTGTTTTTT. Its protein product is CASGKDGQGLAGELFF. The complete variable domain, with remaining parts taken from reference TRBV7-6 and TRBJ2-2, reads GAGVSQSPRYKVTKRGQDVALRCDPISGHVSLYWYRQALGQGPEFLTYFNYEAQQDKSGLPNDRFSAERPEGSISTLTIQRTEQRDSAMYRCASGKDGQGLAGELFFGEGSRLTVL.

The table lists this clone with a few counts. The chain combines TRBV6-5 with TRBJ1-1; D is undetermined. The CDR3 has 15 amino acids. Germline CDR1 is MNHEY and CDR2 is SVGAGI. Trimming shortened V by 6 bases and J by 3 bases, and 17 bases separated the two germline ends. This chain's CDR3 is CASRPQLGRHTEAFF. As DNA, the CDR3 is TGTGCCAGCAGGCCCCAACTAGGACGGCACACTGAAGCTTTCTTT.

The chain is built from TRBV5-1 and TRBJ2-1; D possibly matches TRBD1 or TRBD2 (5 bases each). From germline, CDR1 is SGHRS and CDR2 YFSETQ. The germline V and J ends were trimmed by 0 bases and 0 bases, with 7 bases remaining between them. CDR3 size: 15 residues. The CDR3: CASSLGGISYNEQFF. CDR3 bases: TGCGCCAGCAGCTTGGGGGGGATCTCCTACAATGAGCAGTTCTTC.

V and J are TRBV25-1 and TRBJ1-2, with D perhaps TRBD1 (5 bases). The CDR3 consists of 16 residues. Germline CDR1 is MGHDK and CDR2 is SYGVNS. V was pared by 3 bases and J by 6 bases, with 20 bases between. The CDR3 spells CASSDWVGQGSNGYTF. Written as DNA, the CDR3 is TGTGCCAGCAGTGATTGGGTCGGCCAGGGAAGCAATGGCTACACCTTC.

The chain links TRBV30 to TRBJ2-7; 7 bases are shared with TRBD2. V shed 0 bases and J 3 bases; nucleotides not matched to a gene: 11. CDR1 is GTSNPN and CDR2 is SVGIG in the germline V gene (reference sequence). The CDR3 runs to 16 residues. The CDR3 protein is CAWSVLVLGGNYEQYF. CDR3 sequence (DNA): TGTGCCTGGAGTGTTCTAGTGTTGGGAGGGAACTACGAGCAGTACTTC.

The chain couples TRBV19 to TRBJ1-5; possible D gene TRBD1, 5 bases. The CDR3 spans 16 residues. V was pared by 6 bases and J by 1 base, with 16 bases between. Germline values: CDR1 LNHDA, CDR2 SQIVND (reference sequence). The CDR3 sequence: CASRPHGGPSNQPQHF. The CDR3, as DNA: TGTGCCAGTAGGCCCCATGGGGGTCCCAGCAATCAGCCCCAGCATTTT.

This chain links TRBV15 with TRBJ2-5; tentatively, D is TRBD1 (6 bases). The ends were cut back, 4 bases at V and 2 bases at J, with 11 bases in the middle. Germline CDR1 reads LNHNV; CDR2 reads YYDKDF (reference sequence). There are 14 residues in the CDR3. CDR3 nucleotides: TGTGCCACCAGCAAGGACAGAGTACAAGAGACCCAGTACTTC. Residues: CATSKDRVQETQYF.

This clone was recorded only once. This chain connects TRBV5-1 to TRBJ2-2; 7 bases are shared with TRBD2. V shed 6 bases and J 9 bases; nucleotides not matched to a gene: 11. CDR3 length: 14 residues. CDR1 is SGHRS and CDR2 is YFSETQ in the germline V gene. CDR3 protein: CASNIGGTDRELFF. CDR3 coding DNA: TGCGCCAGCAATATCGGGGGGACCGACAGGGAGCTGTTTTTT.

This CDR3 reads CASSSALSSYEQYF. DNA for the CDR3: TGTGCCAGCTCATCGGCACTTAGCTCCTACGAGCAGTACTTC. This chain uses TRBV18 with TRBJ2-7; no reliable D call. The CDR3 covers 14 residues. Germline values: CDR1 KGHSH, CDR2 LQKENI. V gave up 5 bases and J gave up 0 bases, with 11 bases separating them. The full variable domain, its missing parts supplied by reference TRBV18 and TRBJ2-7, is NAGVMQNPRHLVRRRGQEARLRCSPMKGHSHVYWYRQLPEEGLKFMVYLQKENIIDESGMPKERFSAEFPKEGPSILRIQQVVRGDSAAYFCASSSALSSYEQYFGPGTRLTVT.

The chain employs TRBV28 and TRBJ1-2; D is uncertain. This CDR3 spans 13 amino acids. Trimming pared 6 bases from V and 7 bases from J, leaving 15 bases between. Germline CDR1 and CDR2: MDHEN and SYDVKM. In DNA, the CDR3 is TGTGCCAGCAGCCCCCCATCACGTACTGGCTACACCTTC. Protein product: CASSPPSRTGYTF.

This rearrangement joins TRBV7-3 to TRBJ2-1, with TRBD2 identical over 7 bases. The CDR3 runs to 14 residues. V gave up 5 bases and J gave up 5 bases; unmatched junction bases: 6. Per germline, CDR1 SGHTA and CDR2 FQGTGA. This CDR3 reads CASSLTGLNNEQFF. The CDR3 DNA reads TGTGCCAGCAGCCTCACGGGACTAAACAATGAGCAGTTCTTC.

The chain links TRBV5-1 to TRBJ2-5, with 9 nucleotides matching TRBD1. The V and J ends lost 4 bases and 4 bases, in that order; junction bases with no gene match: 8. Germline V gene sequence: CDR1 SGHRS, CDR2 YFSETQ. The CDR3 contains 15 residues. CDR3 region: CASSPTGTGPETQYF. In DNA, the CDR3 is TGCGCCAGCAGCCCTACCGGGACAGGGCCAGAGACCCAGTACTTC. Supplemented by reference TRBV5-1 and TRBJ2-5, the full variable domain reads KAGVTQTPRYLIKTRGQQVTLSCSPISGHRSVSWYQQTPGQGLQFLFEYFSETQRNKGNFPGRFSGRQFSNSRSEMNVSTLELGDSALYLCASSPTGTGPETQYFGPGTRLLVL.

This clone has just one count. The CDR3 DNA reads TGTGCCAGCAGTGCGGGGACGACCCAGTACTTC. Its translation: CASSAGTTQYF. The chain is built from TRBV2 and TRBJ2-5; D assignment may be TRBD1 or TRBD2 (5 bases each). The CDR3 loop spans 11 amino acids. Germline lookup yields CDR1 SNHLY and CDR2 FYNNEI. Trimming pared 4 bases from V and 7 bases from J, leaving 7 bases between.

The gene calls are TRBV18 and TRBJ2-7; 12 bases fit TRBD1. With 2 bases clipped from V and 7 bases from J, the junction kept 12 bases outside the gene matches. This CDR3 region has 17 residues. Germline V gene sequence: CDR1 KGHSH, CDR2 LQKENI. The CDR3 protein is CASSPRGTGGSSGEQYF. DNA of the CDR3: TGTGCCAGCTCACCAAGGGGGACAGGGGGCTCTTCTGGTGAGCAGTACTTC.

This chain links TRBV11-2 with TRBJ2-2, with TRBD2 identical over 7 bases. There are 12 residues in the CDR3. The germline V gene encodes CDR1 SGHAT and CDR2 FQNNGV. With 9 bases clipped from V and 8 bases from J, the junction kept 6 bases outside the gene matches. The CDR3 sequence: CASSPGRGELFF. The CDR3 DNA reads TGTGCCAGTTCCCCCGGGAGGGGGGAGCTGTTTTTT.